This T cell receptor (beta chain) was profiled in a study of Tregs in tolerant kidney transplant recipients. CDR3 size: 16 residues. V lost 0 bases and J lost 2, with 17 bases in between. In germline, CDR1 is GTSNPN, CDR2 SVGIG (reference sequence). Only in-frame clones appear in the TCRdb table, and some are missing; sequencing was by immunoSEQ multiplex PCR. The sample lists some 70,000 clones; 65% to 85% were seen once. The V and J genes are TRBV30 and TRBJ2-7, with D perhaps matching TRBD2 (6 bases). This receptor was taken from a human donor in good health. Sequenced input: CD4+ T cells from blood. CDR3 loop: CAWSVSAGMGTYEQYF. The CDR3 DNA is TGTGCCTGGAGTGTATCGGCGGGGATGGGCACCTACGAGCAGTACTTC.